The rows below give T cell receptor beta chains drawn from one sample of a study of T cells after yellow fever vaccination. One entry per CDR3 protein results from TCRdb running MiXCR on the 5' RACE reads. Here the sample spans under 70,000 distinct CDR3 sequences, approximately 7% being singletons. The specimen comprised CD8+ T cells sorted from PBMCs, sampled on the day of the first yellow fever vaccination. The receptors stem from a young man who received the YFV17D yellow fever vaccine. CDR3s include the opening cysteine and the closing phenylalanine or tryptophan. A D gene is named only where the DNA matches it firmly. Some rows mark clone size as missing; the rest say once, few, many or name a class of expanded clone.

V	size	D	J	CDR3	DNA
TRBV3-1	NA	TRBD2	TRBJ2-3	CASSLGLAGGDTQYF	TGTGCCAGCAGCCTAGGACTAGCGGGGGGAGATACGCAGTATTTT
TRBV5-8	many	TRBD1	TRBJ1-1	CASSSGGGDTEAFF	TGTGCCAGCAGCTCAGGGGGTGGGGACACTGAAGCTTTCTTT
TRBV7-9	few	TRBD1	TRBJ2-5	CASSLPGTEGTQYF	TGTGCCAGCAGCTTACCCGGGACAGAGGGGACCCAGTACTTC
TRBV14	NA	NA	TRBJ1-6	CASSPRGEGDSPLHF	TGTGCCAGCAGCCCACGGGGGGAAGGAGATTCACCCCTCCACTTT
TRBV7-2	few	TRBD2	TRBJ2-7	CASSLAAGVSYEQYF	TGTGCCAGCAGCTTAGCAGCGGGGGTATCCTACGAGCAGTACTTC
TRBV7-8	NA	TRBD1	TRBJ2-1	CASSLDRGQGHNEQFF	TGTGCCAGCAGCTTAGATCGGGGACAGGGGCACAATGAGCAGTTCTTC
TRBV19	NA	TRBD1	TRBJ1-1	CASSIGTGFNTEAFF	TGTGCCAGTAGTATCGGGACAGGGTTTAACACTGAAGCTTTCTTT
TRBV6-5	many	NA	TRBJ2-7	CASSSPYEQYF	TGTGCCAGCAGTTCCCCCTACGAGCAGTACTTC
TRBV20-1	NA	NA	TRBJ2-3	CSARAPLGRDTQYF	TGCAGTGCTAGAGCCCCTTTGGGCCGAGATACGCAGTATTTT
TRBV4-3	many	NA	TRBJ1-1	CASSQEGVTEAFF	TGCGCCAGCAGCCAAGAGGGAGTTACTGAAGCTTTCTTT
TRBV6-4	few	NA	TRBJ2-3	CASSHRGNPTDTQYF	TGTGCCAGCAGCCACCGGGGGAACCCTACAGATACGCAGTATTTT
TRBV2	NA	NA	TRBJ2-7	CASSMTPHEQYF	TGTGCCAGCAGTATGACCCCCCACGAGCAGTACTTC
TRBV6-5	few	NA	TRBJ1-5	CASSWGKSQPQHF	TGTGCCAGCAGTTGGGGTAAGAGTCAGCCCCAGCATTTT
TRBV12-3/TRBV12-4	many	TRBD2	TRBJ2-5	CASSFRSGADETQYF	TGTGCCAGCAGTTTTCGGAGCGGGGCAGATGAGACCCAGTACTTC
TRBV24-1	many	NA	TRBJ2-3	CATKSSRGLTDTQYF	TGTGCCACCAAAAGTAGCCGGGGCCTCACAGATACGCAGTATTTT
TRBV6-2/TRBV6-3	NA	NA	TRBJ2-5	CASSYRGGGKETQYF	TGTGCCAGCAGTTACCGCGGTGGAGGGAAAGAGACCCAGTACTTC
TRBV9	few	NA	TRBJ2-3	CASSVVVGSTDTQYF	TGTGCCAGCAGCGTAGTGGTGGGAAGCACAGATACGCAGTATTTT
TRBV5-5	NA	NA	TRBJ2-1	CASSPGGNYEQFF	TGTGCCAGCAGCCCTGGGGGGAACTATGAGCAGTTCTTC
TRBV15	many	NA	TRBJ2-3	CATSRDLNRAHTDTQYF	TGTGCCACCAGCAGAGACCTAAATCGGGCCCACACAGATACGCAGTATTTT
TRBV5-5	many	NA	TRBJ1-1	CASSWGGTEAFF	TGTGCCAGCAGCTGGGGAGGCACTGAAGCTTTCTTT
TRBV19	many	TRBD1	TRBJ2-7	CASSWDSYYEQYF	TGTGCCAGTAGCTGGGACAGCTACTACGAGCAGTACTTC
TRBV7-9	many	NA	TRBJ2-1	CASSPHLDEQFF	TGTGCCAGCAGCCCCCACCTGGATGAGCAGTTCTTC
TRBV4-1	many	NA	TRBJ2-7	CASSQEEGARNEQYF	TGCGCCAGCAGCCAAGAGGAGGGGGCGAGGAACGAGCAGTACTTC
TRBV4-1	many	NA	TRBJ2-5	CASSRSRGSQETQYF	TGCGCCAGCAGCCGCTCTCGGGGGAGCCAAGAGACCCAGTACTTC
TRBV18	many	TRBD1	TRBJ1-2	CASSPDRGYYGYTF	TGTGCCAGCTCCCCGGACAGGGGGTACTATGGCTACACCTTC
TRBV6-2/TRBV6-3	NA	NA	TRBJ2-3	CASTLEGGYYTQYF	TGTGCCAGCACCCTGGAGGGGGGCTATTATACGCAGTATTTT
TRBV5-1	many	TRBD1	TRBJ2-7	CASSPFPGQGTYEQYF	TGCGCCAGCAGCCCCTTCCCGGGACAGGGTACCTACGAGCAGTACTTC
TRBV5-1	few	TRBD2	TRBJ2-1	CASSFLAGGLRDEQFF	TGCGCCAGCAGCTTCCTAGCGGGGGGGCTTCGCGATGAGCAGTTCTTC
TRBV4-3	NA	NA	TRBJ2-3	CASSQDERAGDTQYF	TGCGCCAGCAGCCAAGACGAGAGGGCCGGGGATACGCAGTATTTT
TRBV5-1	NA	TRBD2	TRBJ2-2	CASSLRLAGPTGELFF	TGCGCCAGCAGCTTAAGACTAGCGGGACCTACCGGGGAGCTGTTTTTT
TRBV3-1	NA	TRBD1	TRBJ2-1	CASSLGQGDSYNEQFF	TGTGCCAGCAGCCTCGGACAGGGGGACTCCTACAATGAGCAGTTCTTC
TRBV2	many	NA	TRBJ2-5	CASSAATQETQYF	TGTGCCAGCAGTGCAGCCACCCAAGAGACCCAGTACTTC
TRBV20-1	many	TRBD2	TRBJ2-1	CSAIRRGSYNEQFF	TGCAGTGCTATAAGGCGGGGGTCTTACAATGAGCAGTTCTTC
TRBV10-2	few	NA	TRBJ2-2	CASSESRVKGPVAGELFF	TGCGCCAGCAGTGAGTCCAGGGTCAAGGGCCCGGTGGCCGGGGAGCTGTTTTTT